This T cell receptor (beta chain) was found in a study of T cells in Graves' hyperthyroidism and ophthalmopathy. Subjects aged 18 to 65 presented with newly diagnosed hyperthyroidism of less than 2 months' duration. RNA transcripts provided the source from which TCR beta CDR3 regions were amplified. First-round RT-PCR targeting the TCR CDR3 was performed with the HTBI primer set. TCRdb itself ran the multiplex PCR reads through MiXCR, one entry per CDR3 protein. The sample holds just over 550,000 distinct CDR3 sequences; about 45% are singletons and the top ten take approximately 8.2%. The length of the CDR3 is 14 residues. Deletions cut 4 bases from V and 1 base from J, with 9 bases between. CDR1 is SEHNR and CDR2 is FQNEAQ in the germline V gene (reference sequence).

The material sequenced was peripheral blood or thyroid tissue (not recorded which). The source is a woman between 18 and 29 years old with Graves' hyperthyroidism. The chain employs TRBV7-9 and TRBJ2-3; D possibly corresponds to TRBD2 (6 bases). DNA for the CDR3: TGTGCCAGCAGCTCGACTAGGGGCACAGATACGCAGTATTTT. Its protein is CASSSTRGTDTQYF.